The 17 T cell receptor beta chains below come from one sample, sequenced in a study of CD8+ T cells in alopecia areata. It was cDNA, reverse transcribed from extracted RNA, that served as the sequencing template. Clones were sequenced by immunoSEQ multiplex PCR, and TCRdb holds only the in-frame ones, with some missing. The data hold about 99,000 clones, with 45% to 60% observed a single time. Specimen: CD4+ T cells sorted from blood. The receptor source for this set is a human donor in good health.

The chain joins TRBV29-1 to TRBJ1-1, with D uncertain. V was trimmed by 4 bases and J by 2 bases, leaving 14 bases between them. The CDR3 is made up of 14 amino acids. From germline, CDR1 is SQVTM and CDR2 ANQGSEA. The CDR3 loop is CSVVVLAGNTEAFF. The CDR3 DNA reads as TGCAGCGTTGTTGTCTTAGCAGGAAACACTGAAGCTTTCTTT.

The chain uses TRBV27 and TRBJ2-5; D call uncertain. V lost 6 bases to trimming and J lost 2 bases, with 10 bases between them. This CDR3 region has 13 residues. From germline, CDR1 is MNHEY and CDR2 SMNVEV (reference sequence). CDR3 in amino acids: CASRLNAQETQYF. DNA of the CDR3: TGTGCCAGCAGGCTAAACGCTCAAGAGACCCAGTACTTC.

This clone was detected only once. The chain recombines TRBV7-2 with TRBJ1-2; possibly TRBD1 for D (5 bases). V was trimmed by 5 bases and J by 4 bases, leaving 23 bases between them. Germline CDR1 SGHTA, CDR2 FQGNSA. CDR3 length equals 17 residues. CDR3 in amino acids: CASSIGEFGRATYGYTF. The CDR3 DNA follows: TGTGCCAGCAGCATAGGGGAATTTGGCAGGGCAACCTATGGCTACACCTTC.

The J gene is TRBJ2-3, the V gene TRBV5-1; 8 nucleotides match TRBD2. V dropped 5 bases and J dropped 2; count of bases not matched to a gene: 7. This CDR3 region has 15 residues. CDR1 and CDR2 (germline): SGHRS, YFSETQ. This CDR3 is CASSRAGELTDTQYF. CDR3 nucleotides: TGCGCCAGCAGTCGAGCGGGGGAGCTCACAGATACGCAGTATTTT.

J is TRBJ1-1 and V is TRBV29-1; 9 bases line up with TRBD1. The V gene's germline CDR1 is SQVTM and CDR2 ANQGSEA. The J segment lost 4 bases and the V segment lost 7 bases, leaving 10 bases of the junction unmatched. The CDR3 is 14 residues long. CDR3 amino acids: CSEENRGQGTEAFF. For the CDR3, the DNA is TGCAGCGAAGAGAACAGGGGGCAAGGCACTGAAGCTTTCTTT.

V usage is TRBV7-2 and J usage is TRBJ2-3; D may be TRBD1 or TRBD2 (5 bases each). This CDR3 has 15 amino acids. Trimming removed 0 bases from V and 0 bases from J, with 7 bases in between. Per the germline V gene, CDR1 is SGHTA and CDR2 is FQGNSA. CDR3: CASSLAGVSTDTQYF. As DNA, the CDR3 is TGTGCCAGCAGCTTAGCGGGGGTTAGCACAGATACGCAGTATTTT.

This clone appeared a few times. This sequence joins TRBV14 and TRBJ2-3; D perhaps matches TRBD2 (6 bases). CDR1 is SGHDN and CDR2 is FVKESK in the germline V gene. The CDR3 covers 15 residues. V was shortened by 4 bases and J by 2 bases, with 13 bases between the two germline ends. The CDR3 loop reads CASSPIGGVTDTQYF. CDR3 nucleotide sequence: TGTGCCAGCAGCCCTATCGGGGGAGTCACAGATACGCAGTATTTT.

This clone showed up just a few times. The chain combines TRBV7-9 with TRBJ1-4; D unresolved. This CDR3 comprises 15 residues. Trimming took 5 bases from V and 2 from J, leaving 12 bases between them. Germline V gene sequence: CDR1 SEHNR, CDR2 FQNEAQ (reference sequence). The chain's CDR3 is CASSPGSGTNEKLFF. CDR3 DNA sequence: TGTGCCAGCAGCCCTGGAAGTGGGACTAATGAAAAACTGTTTTTT.

Regarding this clone: This CDR3 is also generated by other DNA sequences in the sample. The CDR3 DNA reads TGCAGCGTTGATAGGACAGGGGGTTACAATGAGCAGTTCTTC. Its translation: CSVDRTGGYNEQFF. The J gene is TRBJ2-1, the V gene TRBV29-1; 10 bases align to TRBD1. Losses at the gene ends were 3 bases for V and 4 bases for J; bases not matched to a gene: 3. Germline CDR1 reads SQVTM; CDR2 reads ANQGSEA. The length of the CDR3 is 14 residues.

The chain uses TRBV19 and TRBJ2-4; D is unclear. The germline V gene has CDR1 LNHDA and CDR2 SQIVND (reference sequence). The CDR3 has 15 residues. Trimming shortened V by 8 bases and J by 6 bases, and 20 bases separated the two germline ends. For the CDR3, the DNA is TGTGCCAGTGCTCTTAGGACCAGCGTCCTAAACATTCAGTACTTC. It encodes CASALRTSVLNIQYF.

This clone was counted between two and nine times. The chain couples TRBV2 to TRBJ2-1, with D hard to call. Deletions cut 5 bases from V and 5 bases from J, with 4 bases between. The CDR3 is made up of 11 amino acids. Germline loops: CDR1 SNHLY, CDR2 FYNNEI. Written as DNA, the CDR3 is TGTGCCAGCAGTTATAACAATGAGCAGTTCTTC. It is translated as CASSYNNEQFF.

The rearrangement links TRBV29-1 to TRBJ1-1; a possible D gene is TRBD1 (6 bases). CDR1 and CDR2 from the germline V gene are SQVTM and ANQGSEA. The CDR3 length is 16 residues. V shed 6 bases and J shed 0 bases, with 20 bases lying between them. CDR3 DNA: TGCAGCGTGATACCCACAGGGACCACTATGAACACTGAAGCTTTCTTT. As protein: CSVIPTGTTMNTEAFF.

Concerning this clone: This may arise from a read error, as a much more abundant clone is one base away. The identical CDR3 is also encoded by other nucleotide sequences in the sample. J is TRBJ2-5 and V is TRBV7-9; D unclear. The V end was cut by 5 bases, the J end by 3 bases, with 4 bases between. The germline V gene encodes CDR1 SEHNR and CDR2 FQNEAQ (reference sequence). The CDR3 has 11 amino acids. CDR3 amino acids: CASSREETQYF. The CDR3 nucleotides are TGTGCCAGCAGCCGCGAAGAGACCCAGTACTTC.

The V call is TRBV29-1, the J call TRBJ2-7; D gene ambiguous. Germline V lookup: CDR1 SQVTM, CDR2 ANQGSEA. CDR3 size: 11 residues. V lost 1 base to trimming and J lost 5 bases, with 6 bases between them. CDR3 coding DNA: TGCAGCGTTGAAGGGAGCAACGAGCAGTACTTC. Translating gives CSVEGSNEQYF.

The chain links TRBV29-1 to TRBJ2-5; D is uncertain. Per germline, CDR1 SQVTM and CDR2 ANQGSEA. This CDR3 comprises 12 residues. Trimming removed 6 bases from V and 5 bases from J, with 13 bases in between. CDR3 sequence (DNA): TGCAGCGTCTTGACTCAAGGGGAGACCCAGTACTTC. This sequence encodes CSVLTQGETQYF.

A few counts support this clone. The V and J genes are TRBV10-3 and TRBJ2-5; tentative D call: TRBD2 (6 bases). The DNA end is more similar to TRBJ2-7, so the J call may be wrong. Per germline, CDR1 ENHRY and CDR2 SYGVKD. The CDR3 has 14 residues. The CDR3 here is CAISESPGGDEQYF. CDR3 nucleotides: TGTGCCATCAGTGAGTCGCCGGGCGGGGACGAGCAGTACTTC.

The chain links TRBV4-2 to TRBJ2-3, with D possibly being TRBD2 (6 bases). Trimming shortened V by 4 bases and J by 3 bases, and 17 bases separated the two germline ends. Per the germline V gene, CDR1 is LGHNA and CDR2 is YNFKEQ. The CDR3 consists of 16 residues. In nucleotides, the CDR3 is TGTGCCAGCAGCCCTGTTGGACGGGGGAATACAGATACGCAGTATTTT. Protein product: CASSPVGRGNTDTQYF.